In its sample, the clone carrying this T cell receptor beta chain was seen a few times. The antigen is undetermined. The authors extracted at least 5 micrograms of total RNA per sample. For the second PCR, which ran for roughly 7 to 11 cycles, a sample-barcoded 5' primer and a J-beta primer mix were used. TCRdb reprocessed the 5' RACE reads with MiXCR, giving one entry per CDR3 protein. This table holds roughly 700,000 distinct CDR3 sequences, around 45% found once. The sample comes from a study of blood T cells in healthy people across ages. Looking at the study overall: Capturing about one barcoded beta molecule per two T cells was achieved by template switching. Whole-study results and caveats: Whereas aged donors had fewer naive CD4+ cells, long-lived donors had more of them and higher diversity.

V gave up 0 bases and J gave up 4 bases; unmatched junction bases: 5. The CDR3 runs to 14 residues. Germline lookup yields CDR1 DFQATT and CDR2 SNEGSKA (reference sequence). The chain recombines TRBV20-1 with TRBJ1-2; TRBD1 matches at 7 bases. Sequences were obtained from blood. The receptor was derived from a woman aged 55 to 70 in good health. The CDR3 bases are TGCAGTGCTAGAGACCCAGGGACAGCCTATGGCTACACCTTC. This sequence encodes CSARDPGTAYGYTF.